Below, 30 T cell receptor beta chains from the same sample are listed, as sequenced in a study of cytomegalovirus exposure and HLA in healthy donors. The study ran its PCR with 60 Vbeta and 13 Jbeta primers. Using immunoSEQ multiplex PCR, the repertoire was profiled, and TCRdb retains in-frame clones only, with some absent. The profile shows about 140,000 clones, under 85% of them singletons. Sequenced input: PBMCs. These receptors all come from a man in his late teens or twenties in good health and CMV-seronegative.

The CDR3 coding sequence is TGTGCCAGCAGCTTAGAGTATCAGGGGGAAGCTTTCTTT. This translates into CASSLEYQGEAFF. V usage is TRBV7-8 and J usage is TRBJ1-1; tentatively, D is TRBD1 (6 bases). Germline V gene data show CDR1 as SGHVS and CDR2 as FQNEAQ. V lost 1 base, J lost 8 bases, and 11 bases lay in between. The CDR3 consists of 13 residues.

CDR3 nucleotides: TGTGCCAGCACCACGGACAGGGGGTATAGGTTGCCTTTCTTT. Translating it yields CASTTDRGYRLPFF. The chain couples TRBV7-9 to TRBJ1-1; 10 nucleotides align to TRBD1. V dropped 7 bases and J dropped 12; count of bases not matched to a gene: 14. This CDR3 has 14 residues. From germline, CDR1 is SEHNR and CDR2 FQNEAQ (reference sequence).

This rearrangement joins TRBV19 to TRBJ1-2, with 12 bases identical to TRBD1. Germline CDR1 is LNHDA and CDR2 is SQIVND (reference sequence). V gave up 6 bases and J gave up 8 bases; unmatched junction bases: 10. The CDR3 totals 15 residues. The CDR3 region has the DNA TGTGCCAGTAGCGATCCGGGACAGGGGGCTTTGGGCTACACCTTC. Its protein product is CASSDPGQGALGYTF. Based on the CDR3 plus reference TRBV19 and TRBJ1-2, the full variable domain is DGGITQSPKYLFRKEGQNVTLSCEQNLNHDAMYWYRQDPGQGLRLIYYSQIVNDFQKGDIAEGYSVSREKKESFPLTVTSAQKNPTAFYLCASSDPGQGALGYTFGSGTRLTVV.

The V gene is TRBV19, the J gene TRBJ1-2; a possible D gene is TRBD1 (6 bases). Germline loops: CDR1 LNHDA, CDR2 SQIVND (reference sequence). With 10 bases removed from V and 3 bases from J, the gap between germline ends came to 15 bases. This CDR3 spans 13 amino acids. This CDR3 is CATRGGVHYGYTF. CDR3 in DNA: TGTGCCACCCGAGGGGGGGTTCACTATGGCTACACCTTC.

The chain recombines TRBV19 with TRBJ1-1; TRBD1 matches 8 bases. Germline CDR1 reads LNHDA; CDR2 reads SQIVND (reference sequence). There are 14 residues in the CDR3. V lost 5 bases, J lost 2 bases, and 4 bases stayed unmatched. Here the CDR3 reads CASSWTGPNTEAFF. CDR3 sequence (DNA): TGTGCCAGTAGTTGGACAGGGCCTAACACTGAAGCTTTCTTT.

This clone was counted once. V and J are TRBV2 and TRBJ1-5; D is possibly TRBD1 (5 bases). Trimming cost V 6 bases and J 6 bases, with 9 bases left between them. The CDR3 spans 12 residues. Germline loops: CDR1 SNHLY, CDR2 FYNNEI. CDR3 in DNA: TGTGCCAGCAGGACGGGGGTTCAGCCCCAGCATTTT. Translated: CASRTGVQPQHF.

This chain connects TRBV6-5 to TRBJ1-1; weak D call: TRBD1 (5 bases). V lost 7 bases to trimming and J lost 2 bases, with 11 bases between them. The V gene's germline CDR1 is MNHEY and CDR2 SVGAGI. This CDR3 is 13 amino acids long. The CDR3 sequence: CASNDRFNTEAFF. The CDR3 DNA sequence: TGTGCCAGCAACGACAGATTCAACACTGAAGCTTTCTTT.

This chain uses TRBV2 with TRBJ2-4; D remains ambiguous. Germline CDR1 and CDR2: SNHLY and FYNNEI. The CDR3 contains 13 residues. Trimming stripped 9 bases from V and 0 bases from J, with 9 bases between. This CDR3 reads CASRALAKNIQYF. As DNA, the CDR3 is TGTGCCAGTCGAGCTCTAGCCAAAAACATTCAGTACTTC.

The chain recombines TRBV19 with TRBJ1-2; D might be TRBD1 (6 bases). This CDR3 is built from 14 residues. Per the germline V gene, CDR1 is LNHDA and CDR2 is SQIVND (reference sequence). V lost 5 bases, J lost 8 bases, and 18 bases lay in between. CDR3 sequence reads: CASSEAGESWGYTF. The CDR3 bases are TGTGCCAGTAGTGAAGCAGGGGAAAGTTGGGGCTACACCTTC.

This clone was counted only a few times. The rearrangement joins TRBV2 to TRBJ2-1, with TRBD2 matching 15 bases. The V and J ends lost 7 bases and 7 bases, in that order; junction bases with no gene match: 5. Germline CDR1 and CDR2: SNHLY and FYNNEI. This CDR3 has 15 amino acids. In DNA form, the CDR3 reads TGTGCCAGCAAATCCGGACTAGCGGGAGGGAATGAGCAGTTCTTC. It is translated as CASKSGLAGGNEQFF.

This clone occurred once. The V and J genes are TRBV30 and TRBJ1-1; D not certain. V dropped 2 bases and J dropped 1 base, with 8 bases sitting between them. The CDR3 sequence is 13 residues long. CDR1 and CDR2 (germline): GTSNPN, SVGIG (reference sequence). The DNA for the CDR3 is TGTGCCTGGAGTTATACAGAGAACACTGAAGCTTTCTTT. It yields the protein CAWSYTENTEAFF.

The chain uses TRBV18 and TRBJ1-4; maybe TRBD1 (5 bases). V shed 3 bases and J shed 0 bases, with 11 bases lying between them. The CDR3 is 16 amino acids. The germline CDR1 and CDR2 sequences are KGHSH and LQKENI. As DNA, the CDR3 is TGTGCCAGCTCACCGAGACCGGGGGCAACTAATGAAAAACTGTTTTTT. Translating it yields CASSPRPGATNEKLFF.

The chain joins TRBV6-6 to TRBJ2-3; D gene uncertain. The CDR3 is 14 amino acids. Trimming stripped 2 bases from V and 4 bases from J, with 10 bases between. Germline CDR1 reads MNHNY; CDR2 reads SVGAGI (reference sequence). CDR3 amino acids: CASSYQVAADTQYF. The CDR3 DNA reads as TGTGCCAGCAGTTACCAAGTGGCGGCAGATACGCAGTATTTT.

The gene calls are TRBV5-1 and TRBJ1-2; TRBD1 might be the D (5 bases). The CDR3 has 17 residues. Per germline, CDR1 SGHRS and CDR2 YFSETQ. V lost 0 bases to trimming and J lost 1 base, with 16 bases between them. CDR3 sequence (DNA): TGCGCCAGCAGCTTGGTTTTACCGGGGGATTTTAACTATGGCTACACCTTC. Translated: CASSLVLPGDFNYGYTF.

A few counts support this clone. The chain recombines TRBV2 with TRBJ1-2; TRBD1 might be the D (6 bases). The germline V gene encodes CDR1 SNHLY and CDR2 FYNNEI. The CDR3 runs 15 residues. Deletions cut 6 bases from V and 6 bases from J, with 20 bases between. CDR3 sequence (DNA): TGTGCCAGCAGGATCTCAGGGGCTGAGGCCGATGGCTACACCTTC. Translation gives CASRISGAEADGYTF.

The chain joins TRBV4-2 to TRBJ1-2; TRBD1 aligns across 8 bases. After removal of 4 bases from V and 5 bases from J, the junction contained 15 bases not matched to a gene. The CDR3 has 17 amino acids. Germline loops: CDR1 LGHNA, CDR2 YNFKEQ. CDR3 sequence reads: CASSRASDRAYGYGYTF. DNA of the CDR3: TGTGCCAGCAGCCGAGCCTCGGACAGGGCGTATGGGTATGGCTACACCTTC.

This clone has a handful of counts. V usage is TRBV14 and J usage is TRBJ2-1; tentatively, D is TRBD2 (5 bases). Trimming took 4 bases from V and 6 from J, leaving 19 bases between them. This CDR3 contains 16 residues. Per germline, CDR1 SGHDN and CDR2 FVKESK. CDR3 in amino acids: CASSPFEGKGSNEQFF. The CDR3 nucleotides are TGTGCCAGCAGCCCGTTTGAGGGAAAAGGGTCCAATGAGCAGTTCTTC.

This clone appeared a single time. The chain employs TRBV10-3 and TRBJ1-2, with D possibly matching TRBD1 (6 bases). V was shortened by 5 bases and J by 8 bases, with 12 bases between the two germline ends. Looked up from germline, CDR1 is ENHRY and CDR2 is SYGVKD. There are 12 residues in the CDR3. CDR3 in DNA: TGTGCCATCAGTAGGTCCGACAGGGGCTACACCTTC. Its protein product is CAISRSDRGYTF.

The chain combines TRBV5-1 with TRBJ1-1; 7 bases match TRBD1. Trimming at V came to 0 bases and at J to 1 base, leaving 3 bases not matched to a gene. This CDR3 comprises 15 residues. The V gene's germline CDR1 is SGHRS and CDR2 YFSETQ. In DNA form, the CDR3 reads TGCGCCAGCAGCTTGGCTTCAGGGGGGAACACTGAAGCTTTCTTT. Translated, it gives CASSLASGGNTEAFF.

Turning to this clone: Sequence at one end of the junction differs from germline and may be a read error. The gene calls are TRBV7-9 and TRBJ2-5; D is unresolved. CDR3 size: 17 residues. Germline CDR1 is SEHNR and CDR2 is FQNEAQ (reference sequence). CDR3 loop: CSSSLGSRRPFQETQYF. The CDR3 DNA reads as TGTTCCAGCAGCTTAGGTAGCAGAAGACCATTTCAAGAGACCCAGTACTTC.

The CDR3 loop reads CASSLGGSIYEQYF. CDR3 bases: TGTGCCAGCAGCTTAGGGGGCAGTATCTACGAGCAGTACTTC. The V and J genes are TRBV11-2 and TRBJ2-7; maybe TRBD1 (5 bases). The CDR3 runs 14 residues. Germline values: CDR1 SGHAT, CDR2 FQNNGV. Trimming removed 1 base at V and 3 bases at J, with 10 bases between.

V is TRBV14 and J is TRBJ2-2; 9 bases line up with TRBD1. The CDR3 runs 15 residues. Germline V CDR1 and CDR2: SGHDN, FVKESK. Trimming took 4 bases from V and 0 from J; bases not matched to a gene: 0. The CDR3 sequence is CASSRTGANTGELFF. CDR3 bases: TGTGCCAGCAGCCGGACAGGGGCGAACACCGGGGAGCTGTTTTTT.

The chain's CDR3 is CASSAYLIWDRDYEQYF. Written as DNA, the CDR3 is TGCGCCAGCAGTGCCTACCTTATATGGGACAGGGACTACGAGCAGTACTTC. V and J are TRBV10-2 and TRBJ2-7; 9 nucleotides match TRBD1. Germline V gene data show CDR1 as WSHSY and CDR2 as SAAADI. This CDR3 comprises 17 residues. Trimming took 4 bases from V and 3 from J; bases not matched to a gene: 13.

J is TRBJ1-2 and V is TRBV5-4; 9 positions match TRBD1. The CDR3 is made up of 15 amino acids. Looked up from germline, CDR1 is SGHNT and CDR2 is YYREEE (reference sequence). Trimming at V came to 0 bases and at J to 4 bases, leaving 4 bases not matched to a gene. The CDR3 coding sequence is TGTGCCAGCAGCTTGGGAGGACAGGGGAGCTATGGCTACACCTTC. Translating it yields CASSLGGQGSYGYTF.

The CDR3 DNA is TGTGCCAGCAGCTTAGGGCCGGCCTCTGGAAACACCATATATTTT. As protein: CASSLGPASGNTIYF. This chain connects TRBV7-3 to TRBJ1-3; D unclear. Germline V CDR1 and CDR2: SGHTA, FQGTGA. The CDR3 has 15 amino acids. V dropped 2 bases and J dropped 0 bases, with 8 bases sitting between them.

This clone was recorded a few times. The chain carries TRBV4-3 and TRBJ2-5; 7 nucleotides align to TRBD1. Germline V gives CDR1 LGHNA, CDR2 YSLEER. Trimming removed 0 bases from V and 6 bases from J; junction bases left unmatched: 4. There are 14 residues in the CDR3. The CDR3: CASSQDRTGQTQYF. CDR3 nucleotide sequence: TGCGCCAGCAGCCAAGATCGGACAGGCCAGACCCAGTACTTC.

V gene TRBV5-1 combines with J gene TRBJ2-7; a possible D gene is TRBD1 (6 bases). CDR1 and CDR2 (germline): SGHRS, YFSETQ. The length of the CDR3 is 14 residues. The germline V and J ends were trimmed by 0 bases and 6 bases, with 13 bases remaining between them. For the CDR3, the DNA is TGCGCCAGCAGCTTGGGTCAGGGGCCCGCCGAGCAGTACTTC. As protein: CASSLGQGPAEQYF.

The chain carries TRBV5-5 and TRBJ2-7; 9 bases line up with TRBD1. The trim removed 4 bases at V and 2 bases at J, leaving 7 bases unmatched. This CDR3 has 15 amino acids. Germline V gene data show CDR1 as SGHKS and CDR2 as YYEKEE (reference sequence). The CDR3 DNA reads TGTGCCAGCAGCCCGTCGGGACAGGGAACCTACGAGCAGTACTTC. Translation gives CASSPSGQGTYEQYF. The variable domain in full, completed from reference TRBV5-5 and TRBJ2-7, reads DAGVTQSPTHLIKTRGQQVTLRCSPISGHKSVSWYQQVLGQGPQFIFQYYEKEERGRGNFPDRFSARQFPNYSSELNVNALLLGDSALYLCASSPSGQGTYEQYFGPGTRLTVT.

The chain carries TRBV7-2 and TRBJ2-6; 10 nucleotides agree with TRBD1. The CDR3 extends over 19 amino acids. Germline V gene lookup returns CDR1 SGHTA and CDR2 FQGNSA. V gave up 1 base and J gave up 0 bases; unmatched junction bases: 6. In nucleotides, the CDR3 is TGTGCCAGCAGCTTAGGGTTGACAGGGGGCATCTCTGGGGCCAACGTCCTGACTTTC. Protein: CASSLGLTGGISGANVLTF.

The V and J genes are TRBV9 and TRBJ2-7; D gene unclear. This CDR3 is built from 13 residues. The germline V gene has CDR1 SGDLS and CDR2 YYNGEE. Trimming removed 0 bases from V and 3 bases from J, with 7 bases in between. The CDR3 nucleotides read TGTGCCAGCAGCGTAGGAGAGGACTACGAGCAGTACTTC. It specifies CASSVGEDYEQYF.